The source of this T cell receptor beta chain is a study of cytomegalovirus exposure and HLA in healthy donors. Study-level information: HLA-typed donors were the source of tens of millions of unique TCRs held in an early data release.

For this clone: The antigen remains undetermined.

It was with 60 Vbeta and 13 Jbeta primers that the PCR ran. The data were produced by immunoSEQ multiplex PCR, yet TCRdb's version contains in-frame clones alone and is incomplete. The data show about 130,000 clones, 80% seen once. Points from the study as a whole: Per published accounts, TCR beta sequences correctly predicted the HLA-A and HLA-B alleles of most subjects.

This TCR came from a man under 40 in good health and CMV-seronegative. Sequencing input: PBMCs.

The CDR3, as DNA: TGCAGCGTTGCAGGAACAGGGGGCTCCTACGAGCAGTACTTC. It is translated as CSVAGTGGSYEQYF. V usage is TRBV29-1 and J usage is TRBJ2-7; TRBD1 aligns across 8 bases. The V and J ends lost 4 bases and 0 bases, in that order; junction bases with no gene match: 5. The CDR3 is made up of 14 amino acids. From germline, CDR1 is SQVTM and CDR2 ANQGSEA.